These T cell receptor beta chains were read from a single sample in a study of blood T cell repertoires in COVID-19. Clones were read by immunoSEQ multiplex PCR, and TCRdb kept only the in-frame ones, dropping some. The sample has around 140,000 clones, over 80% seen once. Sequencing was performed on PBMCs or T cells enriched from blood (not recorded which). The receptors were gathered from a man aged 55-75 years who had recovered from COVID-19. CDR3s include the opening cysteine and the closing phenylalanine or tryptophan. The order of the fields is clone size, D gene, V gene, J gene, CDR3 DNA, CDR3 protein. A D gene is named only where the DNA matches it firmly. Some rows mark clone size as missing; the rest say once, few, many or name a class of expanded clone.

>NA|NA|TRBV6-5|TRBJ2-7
TGTGCCAGCAGTTATGGGGGCGGGGGTAACTACGAGCAGTACTTC
CASSYGGGGNYEQYF
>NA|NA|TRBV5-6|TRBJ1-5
TGTGCCAGCAGCTCTTTAGGGGAACCCAATCAGCCCCAGCATTTT
CASSSLGEPNQPQHF
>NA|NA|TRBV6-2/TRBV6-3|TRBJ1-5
TGTGCCAGCAGTTACCCCGGGGGGGCGCATAAACAGCCCCAGCATTTT
CASSYPGGAHKQPQHF
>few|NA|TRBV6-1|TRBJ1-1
TGTGCCAGCAGTGAATCCGACTTGTTGAACACTGAAGCTTTCTTT
CASSESDLLNTEAFF
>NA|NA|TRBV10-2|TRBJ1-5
TGCGCCAGCAGTGACAGGGGTTTCGTCAGTCAGCCCCAGCATTTT
CASSDRGFVSQPQHF
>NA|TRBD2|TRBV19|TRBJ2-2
TGTGCCAGTAGTGTCGGACTAGCGGGAGCCGGGGAGCTGTTTTTT
CASSVGLAGAGELFF
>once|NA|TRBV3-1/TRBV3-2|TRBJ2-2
TGTGCCAGCAGCCCTAACACCGGGGAGCTGTTTTTT
CASSPNTGELFF
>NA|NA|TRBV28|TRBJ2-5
TGTGCCACCGGGACACCCGATAGGGAGACCCAGTACTTC
CATGTPDRETQYF
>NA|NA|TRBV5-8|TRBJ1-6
TGTGCCAGCAGCTCTCCGGGACACCTTAGCTCCTATAATTCACCCCTCCACTTT
CASSSPGHLSSYNSPLHF
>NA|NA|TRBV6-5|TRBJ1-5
TGTGCCAGCAGCCCAGGGATGGGAAATCAGCCCCAGCATTTT
CASSPGMGNQPQHF
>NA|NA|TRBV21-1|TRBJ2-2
TGTGCCAGCAGCAAAGCGGAGAAGCGGGTGAACACCGGGGAGCTGTTTTTT
CASSKAEKRVNTGELFF
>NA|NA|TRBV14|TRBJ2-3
TGTGCCAGCAGCCAAGATCTGAGAGATACGCAGTATTTT
CASSQDLRDTQYF
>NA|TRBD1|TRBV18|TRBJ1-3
TGTGCCAGCTCACCCGAGACAGGGCGGCTACGTGGAAACACCATATATTTT
CASSPETGRLRGNTIYF
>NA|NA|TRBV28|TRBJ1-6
TGTGCCAGCAGTTCAAACAGGGAAAGTTCACCCCTCCACTTT
CASSSNRESSPLHF
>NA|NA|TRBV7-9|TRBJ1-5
TGTGCCAGCAGCTTAGTCCAGGATCAGCCCCAGCATTTT
CASSLVQDQPQHF
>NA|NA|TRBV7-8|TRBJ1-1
TGTGCCAGCGGCCTTACGAGGAACACTGAAGCTTTCTTT
CASGLTRNTEAFF
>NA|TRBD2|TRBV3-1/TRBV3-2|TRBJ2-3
TGTGCCAGCAGCCTGCCGGGACTAGTCATGTATTTT
CASSLPGLVMYF
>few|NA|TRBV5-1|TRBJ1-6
TGCGCCAGCAGCTCGGATCTAGTCTCCTATAATTCACCCCTCCACTTT
CASSSDLVSYNSPLHF
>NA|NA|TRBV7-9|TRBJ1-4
TGTGCCAGCAGCCCCATAGCGGGGGGAAATAATGAAAAACTGTTTTTT
CASSPIAGGNNEKLFF
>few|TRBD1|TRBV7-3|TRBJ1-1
TGTGCCAGCAGCTTAGGACAGGGGAACACTGAAGCTTTCTTT
CASSLGQGNTEAFF
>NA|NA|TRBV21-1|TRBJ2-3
TGTGCCAGCAGCAAAGGTAGGGAGGAAGACCATCGGGTCCTTAGCACAGATACGCAGTATTTT
CASSKGREEDHRVLSTDTQYF
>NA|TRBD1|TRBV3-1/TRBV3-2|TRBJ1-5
TGTGCCAGCAGCCAAGATGGGGACAGTAATCAGCCCCAGCATTTT
CASSQDGDSNQPQHF
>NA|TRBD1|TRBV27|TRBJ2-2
TGTGCCAGCAGTTTATGGGACAGGGACGGGGAGCTGTTTTTT
CASSLWDRDGELFF
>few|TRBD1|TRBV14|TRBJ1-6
TGTGCCAGCAGCCAGGGTGCCGCTGGGACAGGGGTGTCACCCCTCCACTTT
CASSQGAAGTGVSPLHF
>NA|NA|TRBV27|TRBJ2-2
TGTGCCAGCAGTCCTTCGAACACCGGGGAGCTGTTTTTT
CASSPSNTGELFF
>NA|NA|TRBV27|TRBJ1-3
TGTGCCAGCAGTCAACAATCTGGAAACACCATATATTTT
CASSQQSGNTIYF
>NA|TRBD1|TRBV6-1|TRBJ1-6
TGTGCCAGCAGACCTTCGGGACAGCAAAATTCACCCCTCCACTTT
CASRPSGQQNSPLHF
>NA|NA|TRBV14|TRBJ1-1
TGTGCCAGCAGCTCATCTATGAACACTGAAGCTTTCTTT
CASSSSMNTEAFF
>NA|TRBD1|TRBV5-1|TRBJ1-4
TGCGCCAGCAGCAGAGACGGGACAGAAAATGAAAAACTGTTTTTT
CASSRDGTENEKLFF
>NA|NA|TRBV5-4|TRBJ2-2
TGTGCCAGCAGCTTGGGAGGGCTCGACACCGGGGAGCTGTTTTTT
CASSLGGLDTGELFF
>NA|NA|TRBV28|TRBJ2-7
TGTGCCAGCAGGGATCAGGGGTTCTACGAGCAGTACTTC
CASRDQGFYEQYF
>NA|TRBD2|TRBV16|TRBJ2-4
TGTGCCAGCAGCCCCCTGCGGGGGAACATTCAGTACTTC
CASSPLRGNIQYF
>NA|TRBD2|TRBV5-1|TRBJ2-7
TGCGCCAGCAGCCAAACTCGGACTAGCGGGGGGGCTTCCTACGAGCAGTACTTC
CASSQTRTSGGASYEQYF
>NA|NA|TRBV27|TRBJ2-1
TGTGCCAGCAAGATCGGGAGTCCTAGCAATGAGCAGTTCTTC
CASKIGSPSNEQFF
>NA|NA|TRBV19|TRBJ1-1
TGTGCCAGTACCATATCGACTCGTTCAGAAGCTTTCTTT
CASTISTRSEAFF
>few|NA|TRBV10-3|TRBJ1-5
TGTGCCATCAGTAGACAGGTGAATCAGCCCCAGCATTTT
CAISRQVNQPQHF
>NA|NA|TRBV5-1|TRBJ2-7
TGCGCCAGCAGCCCCGGACAGACCTACGAGCAGTACTTC
CASSPGQTYEQYF
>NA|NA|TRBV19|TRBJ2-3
TGTGCCAGTAGTCCACGACTAGTTGGAGATACGCAGTATTTT
CASSPRLVGDTQYF
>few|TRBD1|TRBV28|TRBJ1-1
TGTGCCAGCAGTCCTTCGACAGGGGAAGGTACTGAAGCTTTCTTT
CASSPSTGEGTEAFF
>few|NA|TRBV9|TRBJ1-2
TGTGCCAGCAGCGCGGGACTGCCAGACCTCTATGGCTACACCTTC
CASSAGLPDLYGYTF
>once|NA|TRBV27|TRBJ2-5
TGTGCCAGCAGTTTCGCCAGTGGAGGCCCGGGGACCCAGTACTTC
CASSFASGGPGTQYF
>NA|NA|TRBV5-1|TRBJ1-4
TGCGCCAGCAGCCTCGGGACACCTGGGGATGAAAAACTGTTTTTT
CASSLGTPGDEKLFF
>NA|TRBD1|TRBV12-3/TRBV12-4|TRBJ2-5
TGTGCCAGCAACCCGGGACAGGGGGAGACCCAGTACTTC
CASNPGQGETQYF
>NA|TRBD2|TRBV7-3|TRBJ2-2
TGTGCCAGCAGCTTCTTAGCGGGAGGAACCGGGGAGCTGTTTTTT
CASSFLAGGTGELFF
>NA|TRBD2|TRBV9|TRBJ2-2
TGTGCCAGCAGCGTTCTAGCGGGGGGGAACACCGGGGAGCTGTTTTTT
CASSVLAGGNTGELFF
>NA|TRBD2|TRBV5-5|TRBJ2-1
TGTGCCAGCAGCCCACCGGGACTAGGAGGGGAGCAGTTCTTC
CASSPPGLGGEQFF
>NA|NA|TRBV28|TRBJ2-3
TGTGCCAGCAGCCCGAGACTACACCGAGATACGCAGTATTTT
CASSPRLHRDTQYF
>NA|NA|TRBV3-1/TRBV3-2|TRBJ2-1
TGTGCCAGCAGCCAAGGGAAGCGACATGAGCAGTTCTTC
CASSQGKRHEQFF
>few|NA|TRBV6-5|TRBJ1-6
TGTGCCAGCAGTAGGCAGGGAAGTAATTCACCCCTCCACTTT
CASSRQGSNSPLHF
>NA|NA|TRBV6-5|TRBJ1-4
TGTGCCAGCAGCCACGGACAGATTAATGAAAAACTGTTTTTT
CASSHGQINEKLFF
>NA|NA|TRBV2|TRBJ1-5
TGTGCCAGCAAACAGGGCTCCACCGGGCCCCAGCATTTT
CASKQGSTGPQHF
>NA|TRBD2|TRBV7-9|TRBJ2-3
TGTGCCAGCAGCTGGGGACTACCTAGGGATACGCAGTATTTT
CASSWGLPRDTQYF
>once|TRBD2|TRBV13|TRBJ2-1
TGTGCCAGCAGCCCCCGACGGCGACTAGCGGAGACATCTTACAATGAGCAGTTCTTC
CASSPRRRLAETSYNEQFF